Listed below are T cell receptor beta chains from one sample, sequenced in a study of T cell responses to AZD1222 COVID-19 vaccine. Using immunoSEQ multiplex PCR, the repertoire was profiled, and TCRdb retains in-frame clones only, with some absent. The table records about 270,000 clones, roughly 93% of them present only once. Sequenced material: peripheral blood, taken 28 days after the second AZD1222 dose. These receptors all stem from an adult who received the AZD1222 COVID-19 vaccine. Each CDR3 is given with its conserved first and last residue. D genes are given only for firm matches. Not every row has a clone size; where given, it reads once, few, many or a size class.

NA TRBJ2-2 NA TRBV24-1 CATSDLTGNTGELFF TGTGCCACCAGTGACCTGACAGGGAACACCGGGGAGCTGTTTTTT
TRBD2 TRBJ2-7 NA TRBV6-2/TRBV6-3 CASSYLRSSGRSSYEQYF TGTGCCAGCAGTTACCTGAGGTCTAGCGGCCGCTCCTCCTACGAGCAGTACTTC
NA TRBJ1-3 NA TRBV5-4 CASSLYRSDFGNTIYF TGTGCCAGCAGCCTTTACAGGTCAGACTTTGGAAACACCATATATTTT
NA TRBJ2-2 NA TRBV6-2/TRBV6-3 CASSYIRDAGELFF TGTGCCAGCAGTTACATTCGGGATGCCGGGGAGCTGTTTTTT
NA TRBJ1-1 NA TRBV4-1 CASSRRETNTEAFF TGCGCCAGCAGCCGACGGGAAACTAACACTGAAGCTTTCTTT
TRBD1 TRBJ1-2 once TRBV5-1 CASSLRDRVDYGYTF TGCGCCAGCAGCTTGAGGGACAGGGTGGACTATGGCTACACCTTC
TRBD2 TRBJ2-1 NA TRBV5-5 CASSPGLAGGNEQFF TGTGCCAGCAGTCCCGGACTAGCGGGAGGCAATGAGCAGTTCTTC
NA TRBJ1-3 NA TRBV5-5 CASSLAISGNTIYF TGTGCCAGCAGCTTGGCAATCTCTGGAAACACCATATATTTT
NA TRBJ2-7 NA TRBV4-3 CASSQSGRSDEQYF TGCGCCAGCAGCCAGAGTGGAAGGAGCGACGAGCAGTACTTC
TRBD1 TRBJ1-5 NA TRBV29-1 CSVSLGTVNQPQHF TGCAGTGTATCCCTGGGGACAGTCAATCAGCCCCAGCATTTT
NA TRBJ1-3 NA TRBV10-3 CAISAFSGNTIYF TGTGCCATCTCTGCCTTCTCTGGAAACACCATATATTTT
TRBD1 TRBJ1-4 NA TRBV5-4 CASSLDRGNNEKLFF TGTGCCAGCAGCCTAGACAGGGGGAATAATGAAAAACTGTTTTTT
NA TRBJ1-1 NA TRBV15 CATSRDGNTEAFF TGTGCCACCAGCAGAGACGGGAACACTGAAGCTTTCTTT
NA TRBJ1-2 NA TRBV12-3/TRBV12-4 CASSLNGNYGYTF TGTGCCAGCAGTTTAAACGGCAACTATGGCTACACCTTC
NA TRBJ2-1 NA TRBV6-2/TRBV6-3 CASSGDYNEQFF TGTGCCAGCAGTGGGGACTACAATGAGCAGTTCTTC
TRBD1 TRBJ1-2 NA TRBV4-1 CASSSPQGGGYTF TGCGCCAGCAGCTCACCACAGGGGGGTGGCTACACCTTC
NA TRBJ2-3 NA TRBV21-1 CASSNHPFFFSGRICKGTDTQYF TGTGCCAGCAGCAATCACCCCTTCTTTTTTTCCGGGAGAATCTGTAAAGGCACAGATACGCAGTATTTT
NA TRBJ1-6 NA TRBV19 CASSSGGTRGSPLHF TGTGCCAGTAGTTCAGGCGGGACTAGAGGGTCACCCCTCCACTTT
TRBD1 TRBJ2-6 NA TRBV3-1/TRBV3-2 CASSHPGQGISGANVLTF TGTGCCAGCAGCCACCCGGGACAGGGGATCTCTGGGGCCAACGTCCTGACTTTC
NA TRBJ1-4 NA TRBV28 CASTRSDWGGKLFF TGTGCCAGCACCCGCTCGGATTGGGGGGGAAAACTGTTTTTT
NA TRBJ1-5 NA TRBV7-9 CASSLDWGPQHF TGTGCCAGCAGCTTAGATTGGGGGCCCCAGCATTTT
NA TRBJ1-1 NA TRBV4-3 CASSQDPRDLRSHEAFF TGCGCCAGCAGCCAAGATCCCCGGGATCTCCGGTCTCATGAAGCTTTCTTT
NA TRBJ1-6 NA TRBV21-1 CASSTDRGYSPLHF TGTGCCAGCAGCACTGACAGGGGGTATTCACCCCTCCACTTT